This T cell receptor beta chain appears in the sequencing data of a study of T-cell memory formation after mild COVID-19. Overall study: The study found TCR clusters largely donor specific. Overall study results and limits: Clones contracting over day 15 to 85 were CD4/CD8 balanced, with later expanders leaning CD4+.

V was shortened by 5 bases and J by 3 bases, with 13 bases between the two germline ends. The CDR3 consists of 14 residues. Looked up from germline, CDR1 is SGHAT and CDR2 is FQNNGV. TCRdb analysed the 5' RACE reads with MiXCR anew, one entry per CDR3 protein. The data hold under 350,000 distinct CDR3 sequences, with under 20% observed a single time. About this clonotype itself: The antigen is unknown.

The V and J genes are TRBV11-2 and TRBJ1-2, with D possibly TRBD1 on 5 matching bases. The sample comprised PBMCs or a T cell subset sorted from them (not recorded which). The origin of this receptor is a man younger than 30 who had mild COVID-19 (a few samples of this study predate the infection). Cell type and time point are not known. The DNA of the CDR3 is TGTGCCAGCAGCGAGTCGGGACTGGACTATGGCTACACCTTC. The encoded protein is CASSESGLDYGYTF.